This is a list of T cell receptor beta chains from one sample in a study of blood T cell repertoires in COVID-19. The assay was immunoSEQ multiplex PCR, and TCRdb's table has in-frame clones only and misses some. The sample contains around 400,000 clones, nearly 90% of which appear only once. Material for sequencing was PBMCs or T cells enriched from blood (not recorded which). These receptors all stem from a woman aged 18-35 years who had been exposed to COVID-19. The CDR3 runs from the conserved cysteine through the conserved F or W. The order of the fields is D gene, V gene, clone size, J gene, CDR3 DNA, CDR3 protein. A D gene is named only where the DNA matches it firmly. Some rows mark clone size as missing; the rest say once, few, many or name a class of expanded clone.

>.|TRBV10-3|.|TRBJ1-5
TGTGCCATCAGTCCCGGACGGGAGAGCAATCAGCCCCAGCATTTT
CAISPGRESNQPQHF
>.|TRBV5-4|.|TRBJ1-2
TGTGCCAGCAGCCCTTGGGGGGGGCTGGCTGGCTACACCTTC
CASSPWGGLAGYTF
>.|TRBV4-2|.|TRBJ1-1
TGTGCCAGCAGCCGCGCAGCCCAGGGGTCTGAAGCTTTCTTT
CASSRAAQGSEAFF
>.|TRBV11-2|.|TRBJ1-1
TGTGCCAGCAGCTCGGGGGGGAACACTGAAGCTTTCTTT
CASSSGGNTEAFF
>.|TRBV5-8|.|TRBJ1-6
TGTGCCAGCAGCTTGCCAGGGCTCTCAACGTATAATTCACCCCTCCACTTT
CASSLPGLSTYNSPLHF
>TRBD2|TRBV3-1/TRBV3-2|.|TRBJ2-4
TGTGCCAGCAGCCGGGTCGTTGAGGCGGGAGGCCCTAAGGCCAGAAACATTCAGTACTTC
CASSRVVEAGGPKARNIQYF
>TRBD1|TRBV11-2|.|TRBJ2-7
TGTGCCAGCAGCCTAGGGACAGGGGGCCCCCACGAGCAGTACTTC
CASSLGTGGPHEQYF
>.|TRBV30|.|TRBJ2-3
TGTGCCTGGAGTAAATACACAGATACGCAGTATTTT
CAWSKYTDTQYF
>.|TRBV19|.|TRBJ2-7
TGTGCCAGTAGTTCGGCAGTAGCGGCTTCCTACGAGCAGTACTTC
CASSSAVAASYEQYF
>TRBD2|TRBV28|.|TRBJ2-7
TGTGCCATCGACCGCGCGGGGGGGCCCTACGAGCAGTACTTC
CAIDRAGGPYEQYF
>TRBD2|TRBV7-9|.|TRBJ2-3
TGTGCCAGCAGCTTGGGACTAGCGGATAGCACAGATACGCAGTATTTT
CASSLGLADSTDTQYF
>TRBD2|TRBV6-5|.|TRBJ2-7
TGTGCCAGCACTCGACTAGCGGGGATTGTGAACGAGCAGTACTTC
CASTRLAGIVNEQYF
>.|TRBV19|.|TRBJ2-7
TGTGCCAGTAGTACCGGCGAGCAGTACTTC
CASSTGEQYF
>.|TRBV5-1|few|TRBJ2-7
TGCGCCAGCAGCTTCGAGGGCTACGAGCAGTACTTC
CASSFEGYEQYF
>TRBD1|TRBV10-3|.|TRBJ2-3
TGTGCCATCAGCCCTGGACAGGGGATAACAGATACGCAGTATTTT
CAISPGQGITDTQYF
>.|TRBV3-1/TRBV3-2|.|TRBJ2-1
TGTGCCAGCAGCCAAGAACAGGACAGAACTTCCTGGTGGGAGCAGTTCTTC
CASSQEQDRTSWWEQFF
>TRBD2|TRBV5-8|.|TRBJ2-1
TGTGCCAGCAGCTCGCCCCTTCATACTAGCGGGAGGCCCAACAATGAGCAGTTCTTC
CASSSPLHTSGRPNNEQFF
>.|TRBV23-1|few|TRBJ2-7
TGCGCCAGCAGTCAATTTCGGACAAGGTGGAGCTACGAGCAGTACTTC
CASSQFRTRWSYEQYF
>TRBD1|TRBV3-1/TRBV3-2|.|TRBJ2-5
TGTGCCAGCAGCACAACAGGGGGATGGACCCAGTACTTC
CASSTTGGWTQYF
>.|TRBV30|once|TRBJ2-7
TGTGCCTGGAGTGTTGAGAGTCTTATAGAGCAGTACTTC
CAWSVESLIEQYF
>.|TRBV28|.|TRBJ1-2
TGTGCCAGCAGCCTAAATGAGGGGAGAAGGGGGTATGGCTACACCTTC
CASSLNEGRRGYGYTF
>.|TRBV9|.|TRBJ2-1
TGTGCCAGCGGCCCATCGAGCAGGGGGGCCTACAATGAGCAGTTCTTC
CASGPSSRGAYNEQFF
>.|TRBV18|.|TRBJ1-2
TGTGCCAGCTCACCGCGGATCTATGGCTACACCTTC
CASSPRIYGYTF
>.|TRBV6-1|few|TRBJ2-3
TGTGCCAGCAGTGGCTTTACAGGGAGGGCCACAGATACGCAGTATTTT
CASSGFTGRATDTQYF
>TRBD2|TRBV27|few|TRBJ2-1
TGTGCCAGCAGTTTTGGTGGCGGGAGGGGCGATGAGCAGTTCTTC
CASSFGGGRGDEQFF
>TRBD2|TRBV7-2|.|TRBJ2-3
TGTGCCAGCAGCGCCGGGACTAGGGGATTAAAGCGCACAGATACGCAGTATTTT
CASSAGTRGLKRTDTQYF
>.|TRBV12-3/TRBV12-4|.|TRBJ1-4
TGTGCCAGCAGCCTATCCTGGTTTTTT
CASSLSWFF
>.|TRBV25-1|once|TRBJ2-2
TGTGCCAGCAGTGCCCGGGACACCTTGAGGACCGGGGAGCTGTTTTTT
CASSARDTLRTGELFF
>TRBD2|TRBV7-9|.|TRBJ2-7
TGTGCCAGCAGCCTTAGCGGGGAGCAGTACTTC
CASSLSGEQYF